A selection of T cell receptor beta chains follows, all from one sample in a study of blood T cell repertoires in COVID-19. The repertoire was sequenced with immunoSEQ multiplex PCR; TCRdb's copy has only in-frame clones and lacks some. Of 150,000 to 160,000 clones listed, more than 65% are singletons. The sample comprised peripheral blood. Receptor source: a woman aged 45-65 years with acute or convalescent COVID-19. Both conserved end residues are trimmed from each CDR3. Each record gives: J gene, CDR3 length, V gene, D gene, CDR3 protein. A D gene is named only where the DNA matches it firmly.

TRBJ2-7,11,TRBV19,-,ASSAPGSYEQY
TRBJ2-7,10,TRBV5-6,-,ASSLSLREQY
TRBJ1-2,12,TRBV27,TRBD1,ATSSGQGNYGYT
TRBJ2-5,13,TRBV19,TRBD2,ASSVSGGVGETQY
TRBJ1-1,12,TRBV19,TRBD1,ASRTGALNTEAF
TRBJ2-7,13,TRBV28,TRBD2,ASSFYLAGGYEQY
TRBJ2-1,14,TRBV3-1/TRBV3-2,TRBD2,ASSPLAGGGYNEQF
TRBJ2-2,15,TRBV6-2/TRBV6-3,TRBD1,ASSYPTGGPITGELF
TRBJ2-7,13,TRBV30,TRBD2,AWGRPGGRAPEQY
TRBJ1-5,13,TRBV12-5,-,ASGLSGGSNQPQH
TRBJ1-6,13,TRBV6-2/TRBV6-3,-,ASSSYGAQGSPLH
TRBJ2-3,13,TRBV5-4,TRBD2,ASSAPSGSTDTQY
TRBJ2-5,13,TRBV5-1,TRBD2,ASSRGTSGQETQY
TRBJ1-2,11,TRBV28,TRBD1,ASSDNRGYGYT
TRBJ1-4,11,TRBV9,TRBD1,ASKGTGDEKLF
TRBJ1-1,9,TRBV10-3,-,ASSLNTEAF
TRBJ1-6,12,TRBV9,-,ASSVEDLRSPLH
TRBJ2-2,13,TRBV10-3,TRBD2,AIKGLAGTTGELF
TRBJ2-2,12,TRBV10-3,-,AISESRNTGELF
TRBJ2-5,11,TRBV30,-,AWCQGRTETQY
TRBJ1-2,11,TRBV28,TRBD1,ASSPDRVYGYT